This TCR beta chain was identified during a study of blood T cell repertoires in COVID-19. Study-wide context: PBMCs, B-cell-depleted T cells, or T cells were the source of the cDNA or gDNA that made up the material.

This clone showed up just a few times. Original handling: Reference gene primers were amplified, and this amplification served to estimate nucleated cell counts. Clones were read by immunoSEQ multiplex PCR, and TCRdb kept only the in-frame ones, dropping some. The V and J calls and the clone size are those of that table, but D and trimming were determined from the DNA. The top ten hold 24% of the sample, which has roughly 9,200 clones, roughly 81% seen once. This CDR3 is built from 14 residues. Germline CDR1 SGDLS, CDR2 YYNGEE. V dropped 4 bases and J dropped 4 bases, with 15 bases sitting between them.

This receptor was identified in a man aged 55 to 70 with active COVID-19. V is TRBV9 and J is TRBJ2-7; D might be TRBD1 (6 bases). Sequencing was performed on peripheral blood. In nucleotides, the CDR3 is TGTGCCAGCAGCCCGAGACAGGTTACGTACGAGCAGTACTTC. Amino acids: CASSPRQVTYEQYF.